The 25 T cell receptor beta chains below come from one sample, sequenced in a study of OX40 agonist ivuxolimab in advanced cancers. Profiling relied on immunoSEQ multiplex PCR, and the TCRdb table lists in-frame clones only, not all of them. Altogether about 70,000 clones are present, 70% to 90% being singletons, with the ten largest covering approximately 2.1%. The sequencing used CD4+ or CD8+ T cells sorted from blood, collected in a trial of the OX40 agonist ivuxolimab. The receptors were gathered from an adult with an advanced solid tumor such as melanoma, head and neck, liver or kidney cancer.

V gene TRBV2 combines with J gene TRBJ2-5, with D tentatively TRBD2 (5 bases). Trimming removed 10 bases from V and 5 bases from J, with 14 bases in between. CDR1 is SNHLY, CDR2 FYNNEI, per germline. The CDR3 contains 12 residues. The CDR3 DNA sequence: TGTGCCACCTCACAGCGCGGGGAGACCCAGTACTTC. Its protein is CATSQRGETQYF.

In this sample, this clone turned up once. The chain is built from TRBV5-1 and TRBJ2-5; D possibly matches TRBD1 or TRBD2 (5 bases each). V lost 0 bases, J lost 4 bases, and 13 bases lay in between. From germline, CDR1 is SGHRS and CDR2 YFSETQ. The CDR3 consists of 15 residues. The CDR3 DNA sequence: TGCGCCAGCAGCTTGGCCATCCAGGGACGAGAGACCCAGTACTTC. Protein sequence: CASSLAIQGRETQYF.

This chain connects TRBV7-9 to TRBJ1-4, with D uncertain. This CDR3 has 15 amino acids. Trimming stripped 5 bases from V and 3 bases from J, with 13 bases between. Germline V CDR1 and CDR2: SEHNR, FQNEAQ (reference sequence). CDR3 in DNA: TGTGCCAGCAGCCCTGGCCAGTCCTCTAATGAAAAACTGTTTTTT. Its translation is CASSPGQSSNEKLFF.

This chain links TRBV4-3 with TRBJ2-3; 8 bases agree with TRBD2. Germline CDR1 reads LGHNA; CDR2 reads YSLEER. The trim removed 3 bases at V and 3 bases at J, leaving 8 bases unmatched. The CDR3 consists of 16 residues. CDR3 region: CASSQTVGGGTDTQYF. In nucleotides, the CDR3 is TGCGCCAGCAGCCAGACCGTGGGCGGGGGGACAGATACGCAGTATTTT.

The chain employs TRBV5-1 and TRBJ2-1, with TRBD1 matching 9 bases. Germline-derived CDR1 and CDR2 are SGHRS and YFSETQ. This CDR3 comprises 16 residues. V trimming: 4 bases; J trimming: 1 base; junction bases outside the gene matches: 6. CDR3 DNA: TGCGCCAGCAGCCCGGGACAGGGCGGTTCCTACAATGAGCAGTTCTTC. It codes for CASSPGQGGSYNEQFF.

Only a few counts were recorded for this clone. The J gene is TRBJ1-6, the V gene TRBV6-1; TRBD1 agrees at 8 bases. The germline V gene has CDR1 MNHNS and CDR2 SASEGT. V was pared by 3 bases and J by 10 bases, with 8 bases of the junction left unmatched. The CDR3 contains 15 residues. Here the CDR3 reads CASSDTGTGHSPLHF. The CDR3 DNA sequence: TGTGCCAGCAGTGATACCGGGACAGGTCACTCACCCCTCCACTTT.

The chain employs TRBV10-3 and TRBJ1-2; a weak D match, TRBD1 (6 bases). The germline V and J ends were trimmed by 3 bases and 6 bases, with 17 bases remaining between them. Germline CDR1 is ENHRY and CDR2 is SYGVKD. This CDR3 spans 15 amino acids. The CDR3 nucleotides are TGTGCCATCAGTGAAAGGGACACAACTCAGGATGGCTACACCTTC. As protein: CAISERDTTQDGYTF.

This clone was observed once. This chain links TRBV11-1 with TRBJ1-1; possible D gene TRBD1, 5 bases. CDR3 length: 15 amino acids. Germline V gene lookup returns CDR1 SGHAT and CDR2 FQDESV (reference sequence). Trimming pared 5 bases from V and 1 base from J, leaving 14 bases between. CDR3 DNA sequence: TGTGCCAGCAGCCCGGGACTTCCGGCGAACACTGAAGCTTTCTTT. Translated: CASSPGLPANTEAFF.

CDR3 residues: CASSRGSGKETQYF. In DNA form, the CDR3 reads TGTGCCAGCAGCCGGGGTAGCGGGAAAGAGACCCAGTACTTC. V gene TRBV7-9 combines with J gene TRBJ2-5; 8 bases fit TRBD2. Germline V CDR1 and CDR2: SEHNR, FQNEAQ (reference sequence). The CDR3 has 14 residues. V lost 5 bases, J lost 3 bases, and 5 bases stayed unmatched.

The chain combines TRBV7-2 with TRBJ2-3; D uncertain. The CDR3 consists of 14 residues. V was pared by 1 base and J by 5 bases, with 10 bases between. Germline values: CDR1 SGHTA, CDR2 FQGNSA. The CDR3 DNA sequence: TGTGCCAGCAGCTTAGATGGCCGAAGAGATACGCAGTATTTT. Protein sequence: CASSLDGRRDTQYF. The entire variable domain, with the rest obtained from reference TRBV7-2 and TRBJ2-3, is as follows: GAGVSQSPSNKVTEKGKDVELRCDPISGHTALYWYRQSLGQGLEFLIYFQGNSAPDKSGLPSDRFSAERTGGSVSTLTIQRTQQEDSAVYLCASSLDGRRDTQYFGPGTRLTVL.

The chain combines TRBV2 with TRBJ1-5; TRBD1 might be the D (5 bases). CDR1 and CDR2 (germline): SNHLY, FYNNEI. The CDR3 contains 15 residues. Deletions cut 6 bases from V and 0 bases from J, with 12 bases between. CDR3 region: CASRDGTDSNQPQHF. CDR3 nucleotides: TGTGCCAGCAGGGACGGGACGGATAGCAATCAGCCCCAGCATTTT.

The genes are TRBV5-4 and TRBJ2-1; D perhaps matches TRBD2 (7 bases). Trimming cost V 4 bases and J 0 bases, with 14 bases left between them. The CDR3 is 16 amino acids. The germline V gene has CDR1 SGHNT and CDR2 YYREEE (reference sequence). CDR3 DNA sequence: TGTGCCAGCAGCGGGGGGGGGCCAAGCTCCTACAATGAGCAGTTCTTC. Translating it yields CASSGGGPSSYNEQFF. Looking up the rest from reference TRBV5-4 and TRBJ2-1 gives the full variable domain: ETGVTQSPTHLIKTRGQQVTLRCSSQSGHNTVSWYQQALGQGPQFIFQYYREEENGRGNFPPRFSGLQFPNYSSELNVNALELDDSALYLCASSGGGPSSYNEQFFGPGTRLTVL.

The CDR3 DNA follows: TGTGCCAGCAGGCTGACAGGGGGCGTAGATACGCAGTATTTT. Amino acid sequence: CASRLTGGVDTQYF. The chain links TRBV6-6 to TRBJ2-3; 10 bases match TRBD1. The CDR3 has 14 residues. V gave up 6 bases and J gave up 5 bases; unmatched junction bases: 5. Germline V gene sequence: CDR1 MNHNY, CDR2 SVGAGI (reference sequence).

The chain couples TRBV29-1 to TRBJ2-1; D gene uncertain. The CDR3 extends over 10 amino acids. Trimming left V 3 bases short and J 9 bases short, with 6 bases between. Germline V gives CDR1 SQVTM, CDR2 ANQGSEA. This CDR3 reads CSVDRSEQFF. CDR3 nucleotide sequence: TGCAGCGTTGACCGCAGTGAGCAGTTCTTC.

The V and J genes are TRBV18 and TRBJ2-5; D uncertain. The V gene lost 1 base and the J gene lost 6 bases, with 9 bases spanning the gap. The CDR3 is made up of 13 amino acids. Germline V gene sequence: CDR1 KGHSH, CDR2 LQKENI. The CDR3 DNA reads as TGTGCCAGCTCACCACGGTTAGATCAGACCCAGTACTTC. Amino acids: CASSPRLDQTQYF. Looking up the rest from reference TRBV18 and TRBJ2-5 gives the full variable domain: NAGVMQNPRHLVRRRGQEARLRCSPMKGHSHVYWYRQLPEEGLKFMVYLQKENIIDESGMPKERFSAEFPKEGPSILRIQQVVRGDSAAYFCASSPRLDQTQYFGPGTRLLVL.

The gene calls are TRBV19 and TRBJ1-2; the match to TRBD1 covers 9 bases. Germline trimming cut 5 bases from V and 8 bases from J; bases unmatched to any gene: 9. The CDR3 has 14 residues. Germline assignment: CDR1 LNHDA and CDR2 SQIVND (reference sequence). Here the CDR3 DNA reads TGTGCCAGTAGTTCCCTGACAGGGGGAAACGGCTACACCTTC. Translation: CASSSLTGGNGYTF.

The rearrangement uses TRBV9 and TRBJ2-5; 7 bases match TRBD2. The CDR3 spans 16 residues. CDR1 is SGDLS, CDR2 YYNGEE, per germline. Losses at the gene ends were 0 bases for V and 4 bases for J; bases not matched to a gene: 9. CDR3: CASSVGVAGVRETQYF. CDR3 DNA sequence: TGTGCCAGCAGCGTAGGGGTAGCGGGCGTCCGAGAGACCCAGTACTTC.

This clone appeared a few times. This sequence joins TRBV6-5 and TRBJ1-2; 7 nucleotides match TRBD1. Looked up from germline, CDR1 is MNHEY and CDR2 is SVGAGI. CDR3 length: 13 amino acids. The J segment lost 8 bases and the V segment lost 4 bases, leaving 7 bases of the junction unmatched. The DNA of the CDR3 is TGTGCCAGCAGTTGGCAGGACAGGAGGGGCTACACCTTC. Residues: CASSWQDRRGYTF.

This clone is a singleton in its sample. The chain combines TRBV2 with TRBJ2-1, with 7 bases that match TRBD2. Trimming removed 7 bases from V and 6 bases from J; junction bases left unmatched: 6. The CDR3 runs 13 residues. Germline-derived CDR1 and CDR2 are SNHLY and FYNNEI. CDR3 residues: CASKASGANEQFF. CDR3 sequence (DNA): TGTGCCAGCAAGGCTAGCGGTGCCAATGAGCAGTTCTTC.

The V gene is TRBV10-2, the J gene TRBJ1-5; the match to TRBD1 covers 8 bases. V lost 2 bases and J lost 6; bases outside the gene matches: 3. CDR1 is WSHSY, CDR2 SAAADI, per germline. There are 14 residues in the CDR3. The CDR3: CASSEQGAGQPQHF. For the CDR3, the DNA is TGCGCCAGCAGTGAGCAGGGGGCAGGTCAGCCCCAGCATTTT.

Written as DNA, the CDR3 is TGTGCCAGCAGTCTCGATGGGACAGGCTCTGGAAACACCATATATTTT. The encoded protein is CASSLDGTGSGNTIYF. The chain recombines TRBV2 with TRBJ1-3; 8 bases fit TRBD1. The CDR3 sequence is 16 residues long. Germline V lookup: CDR1 SNHLY, CDR2 FYNNEI. The ends lost 5 bases at V and 0 bases at J; junction bases unmatched: 6. Using reference TRBV2 and TRBJ1-3 for the parts outside the CDR3, the full variable domain is EPEVTQTPSHQVTQMGQEVILRCVPISNHLYFYWYRQILGQKVEFLVSFYNNEISEKSEIFDDQFSVERPDGSNFTLKIRSTKLEDSAMYFCASSLDGTGSGNTIYFGEGSWLTVV.

This chain connects TRBV5-4 to TRBJ2-1; 10 bases agree with TRBD1. Looked up from germline, CDR1 is SGHNT and CDR2 is YYREEE (reference sequence). The CDR3 is 16 amino acids. J lost 4 bases, V lost 3 bases, and 7 bases had no gene match. CDR3 loop: CASSSATGGLYNEQFF. CDR3 nucleotides: TGTGCCAGCAGCTCAGCGACAGGGGGCCTTTACAATGAGCAGTTCTTC.

The V gene is TRBV5-4, the J gene TRBJ1-1, with 8 bases aligning to TRBD1. The CDR3 length is 14 residues. With V trimmed by 3 bases and J by 1 base, 2 bases remained unmatched. Germline loops: CDR1 SGHNT, CDR2 YYREEE (reference sequence). Here the CDR3 DNA reads TGTGCCAGCAGCTCGGGACAGGAGAACACTGAAGCTTTCTTT. Its translation: CASSSGQENTEAFF.

The chain combines TRBV29-1 with TRBJ2-7; TRBD1 matches at 7 bases. V shed 7 bases, J shed 3 bases, and the junction held 12 bases outside the gene matches. Per germline, CDR1 SQVTM and CDR2 ANQGSEA. CDR3 length: 14 residues. CDR3 in DNA: TGCAGCGCATTCGGGACAGCAATCGACTACGAGCAGTACTTC. It specifies CSAFGTAIDYEQYF.

This chain links TRBV18 with TRBJ1-1; weak D call: TRBD1 (5 bases). The V gene's germline CDR1 is KGHSH and CDR2 LQKENI. The CDR3 runs to 16 residues. V lost 6 bases and J 4 bases, leaving 21 bases between the germline ends. As DNA, the CDR3 is TGTGCCAGCTCGGATCCGGGACGGGGGGTTTCCACTGAAGCTTTCTTT. As protein: CASSDPGRGVSTEAFF.